This passage covers 25 T cell receptor beta chains from one sample sequenced in a study of shared clonotypes between healthy human individuals. This table comes from immunoSEQ multiplex PCR, and its TCRdb copy is limited to in-frame clones, with some not included. Of approximately 2.3 million clones listed, roughly 93% are singletons. The sample was naive CD4+ T cells from PBMCs. Subset: CD45RA+ positively selected. The receptors shown here come from a man in his late teens or twenties in good health. Some clones in this sample may be carry-over from other donors' samples.

The chain couples TRBV27 to TRBJ1-2, with 7 positions matching TRBD1. Germline CDR1 is MNHEY and CDR2 is SMNVEV (reference sequence). This CDR3 has 13 amino acids. Losses at the gene ends were 6 bases for V and 6 bases for J; bases not matched to a gene: 7. The CDR3 loop is CASRSTGSNGYTF. The CDR3 DNA reads TGTGCCAGCAGATCGACAGGGTCGAATGGCTACACCTTC.

The chain has TRBV28 and TRBJ2-5; TRBD2 matches at 7 bases. The CDR3 extends over 16 amino acids. Germline V lookup: CDR1 MDHEN, CDR2 SYDVKM. Trimming cost V 3 bases and J 0 bases; bases outside gene matches: 7. In DNA, the CDR3 is TGTGCCAGCAGTTTTTTGGCTAGCGGATACCAAGAGACCCAGTACTTC. Encoded protein: CASSFLASGYQETQYF.

The chain uses TRBV7-2 and TRBJ1-1; maybe TRBD1 (5 bases). CDR1 is SGHTA and CDR2 is FQGNSA in the germline V gene. CDR3 length equals 13 residues. Between the trimmed V and J ends, which lost 7 bases and 1 base, there was a span of 10 bases. The CDR3 is CASTITGNTEAFF. CDR3 nucleotides: TGTGCCAGCACCATTACAGGGAACACTGAAGCTTTCTTT.

The genes are TRBV6-1 and TRBJ2-7; D is perhaps TRBD2 (5 bases). The CDR3 is 15 residues long. Germline values: CDR1 MNHNS, CDR2 SASEGT. V lost 6 bases to trimming and J lost 4 bases, with 19 bases between them. CDR3 bases: TGTGCCAGCAGGGATTACGGGATCTTGAGATACGAGCAGTACTTC. This translates into CASRDYGILRYEQYF.

The V gene is TRBV21-1, the J gene TRBJ1-1. TRBV21-1 is a pseudogene. This CDR3 contains 10 residues. Written as DNA, the CDR3 is TGTTGGAAGGGAAACACTGAAGCTTTCTTT. Translation gives CWKGNTEAFF.

The chain employs TRBV5-4 and TRBJ2-3, with D perhaps TRBD1 or TRBD2 (5 bases each). The germline V and J ends were trimmed by 4 bases and 6 bases, with 12 bases remaining between them. The CDR3 totals 13 residues. The germline V gene has CDR1 SGHNT and CDR2 YYREEE (reference sequence). The CDR3, as DNA: TGTGCCAGCAGCCACTACGAGGGGGATACGCAGTATTTT. Encoded protein: CASSHYEGDTQYF.

V usage is TRBV27 and J usage is TRBJ2-1; 8 bases agree with TRBD2. J gave up 8 bases and V 5 bases, and 14 bases lay outside the gene matches. Germline-derived CDR1 and CDR2 are MNHEY and SMNVEV (reference sequence). CDR3 length: 16 residues. The CDR3 nucleotides read TGTGCCAGCAGTAGCCCCGGGACTAGGTTTTCCTATGAGCAGTTCTTC. Protein sequence: CASSSPGTRFSYEQFF.

The chain links TRBV2 to TRBJ2-1; TRBD1 is a possible D gene (7 bases). The CDR3 runs to 15 residues. The V and J ends lost 4 bases and 0 bases respectively, with 10 bases between them. Germline loops: CDR1 SNHLY, CDR2 FYNNEI. The CDR3 DNA reads as TGTGCCAGCAGTGGGGGGGACAGCTCCTACAATGAGCAGTTCTTC. Protein product: CASSGGDSSYNEQFF.

J is TRBJ2-6 and V is TRBV14; D possibly matches TRBD1 or TRBD2 (5 bases each). V was cut by 4 bases and J by 4 bases, with 14 bases left in between. Germline assignment: CDR1 SGHDN and CDR2 FVKESK. This CDR3 comprises 16 residues. This chain's CDR3 is CASSPGDGTGANVLTF. CDR3 sequence (DNA): TGTGCCAGCAGCCCCGGGGATGGGACCGGGGCCAACGTCCTGACTTTC. Filled out from reference TRBV14 and TRBJ2-6, the complete variable domain reads EAGVTQFPSHSVIEKGQTVTLRCDPISGHDNLYWYRRVMGKEIKFLLHFVKESKQDESGMPNNRFLAERTGGTYSTLKVQPAELEDSGVYFCASSPGDGTGANVLTFGAGSRLTVL.

The rearrangement joins TRBV5-1 to TRBJ2-7; D may be TRBD1 (5 bases). This CDR3 has 15 amino acids. V lost 1 base to trimming and J lost 2 bases, with 13 bases between them. Germline values: CDR1 SGHRS, CDR2 YFSETQ. CDR3 sequence (DNA): TGCGCCAGCAGCTTGAGCTTCAGGGAACCCTACGAGCAGTACTTC. Translated: CASSLSFREPYEQYF.

The chain employs TRBV15 and TRBJ1-1; D unresolved. The V end was cut by 0 bases, the J end by 4 bases, with 12 bases between. Germline V gene sequence: CDR1 LNHNV, CDR2 YYDKDF (reference sequence). The CDR3 is made up of 15 amino acids. CDR3 region: CATSRDPGSSTEAFF. The CDR3 DNA reads TGTGCCACCAGCAGAGATCCCGGGTCGAGCACTGAAGCTTTCTTT.

The V gene is TRBV6-5, the J gene TRBJ1-4, with 8 positions matching TRBD1. Germline loops: CDR1 MNHEY, CDR2 SVGAGI. The trim removed 5 bases at V and 8 bases at J, leaving 7 bases unmatched. The CDR3 is 14 residues long. The CDR3 nucleotides read TGTGCCAGCAGTCGGACAGGGAGTAACGAAAAACTGTTTTTT. Translating it yields CASSRTGSNEKLFF.

This rearrangement joins TRBV18 to TRBJ1-5; D not certain. Germline CDR1 and CDR2: KGHSH and LQKENI. The germline V and J ends were trimmed by 8 bases and 3 bases, with 11 bases remaining between them. The length of the CDR3 is 13 residues. CDR3 DNA: TGTGCCAGCCTCGGAGGTCTCAATCAGCCCCAGCATTTT. This translates into CASLGGLNQPQHF. Drawing the rest from reference TRBV18 and TRBJ1-5, the complete variable domain is NAGVMQNPRHLVRRRGQEARLRCSPMKGHSHVYWYRQLPEEGLKFMVYLQKENIIDESGMPKERFSAEFPKEGPSILRIQQVVRGDSAAYFCASLGGLNQPQHFGDGTRLSIL.

V is TRBV9 and J is TRBJ2-1, with TRBD2 identical over 7 bases. The CDR3 totals 15 residues. The trim removed 3 bases at V and 1 base at J, leaving 4 bases unmatched. Germline V gene sequence: CDR1 SGDLS, CDR2 YYNGEE. The CDR3 sequence is CASSASGQSYNEQFF. DNA of the CDR3: TGTGCCAGCAGCGCTAGCGGCCAATCCTACAATGAGCAGTTCTTC.

Notes on this clone: Other DNA variants within this sample encode the same CDR3. The V and J genes are TRBV27 and TRBJ1-5; D uncertain. V was pared by 0 bases and J by 2 bases, with 2 bases between. CDR1 and CDR2 from the germline V gene are MNHEY and SMNVEV (reference sequence). The CDR3 totals 13 residues. The chain's CDR3 is CASSLSGNQPQHF. The DNA of the CDR3 is TGTGCCAGCAGTTTATCGGGCAATCAGCCCCAGCATTTT.

The chain has TRBV7-2 and TRBJ2-5, with D perhaps TRBD2 (6 bases). V was clipped by 5 bases and J by 7 bases, with 14 bases between them. This CDR3 is 13 amino acids long. Germline V gene data show CDR1 as SGHTA and CDR2 as FQGNSA. CDR3 in amino acids: CASSLAPGGTQYF. CDR3 in DNA: TGTGCCAGCAGCCTGGCCCCCGGGGGGACCCAGTACTTC. Based on the CDR3 plus reference TRBV7-2 and TRBJ2-5, the full variable domain is GAGVSQSPSNKVTEKGKDVELRCDPISGHTALYWYRQSLGQGLEFLIYFQGNSAPDKSGLPSDRFSAERTGGSVSTLTIQRTQQEDSAVYLCASSLAPGGTQYFGPGTRLLVL.

The rearrangement links TRBV4-1 to TRBJ2-5; 9 bases map to TRBD2. Germline-derived CDR1 and CDR2 are MGHRA and YSYEKL. J was trimmed by 4 bases and V by 2 bases; bases with no gene match: 11. The CDR3 length is 17 residues. CDR3 region: CASSQRRVSGSGETQYF. CDR3 DNA: TGCGCCAGCAGCCAACGCCGGGTTAGCGGGAGTGGAGAGACCCAGTACTTC.

J is TRBJ2-5 and V is TRBV9; 8 bases align to TRBD1. J was trimmed by 2 bases and V by 3 bases; bases with no gene match: 6. Germline V gives CDR1 SGDLS, CDR2 YYNGEE. The CDR3 is 15 residues long. The CDR3 DNA reads as TGTGCCAGCAGCGCAGGGGGCACCTATCAAGAGACCCAGTACTTC. This codes for CASSAGGTYQETQYF.

The chain links TRBV28 to TRBJ1-1; 7 nucleotides match TRBD1. J was trimmed by 0 bases and V by 3 bases; bases with no gene match: 16. This CDR3 is 19 amino acids long. Germline V lookup: CDR1 MDHEN, CDR2 SYDVKM. The CDR3 sequence: CASSFPGTADATMNTEAFF. CDR3 in DNA: TGTGCCAGCAGTTTCCCAGGGACAGCCGACGCTACCATGAACACTGAAGCTTTCTTT. Filled out from reference TRBV28 and TRBJ1-1, the complete variable domain reads DVKVTQSSRYLVKRTGEKVFLECVQDMDHENMFWYRQDPGLGLRLIYFSYDVKMKEKGDIPEGYSVSREKKERFSLILESASTNQTSMYLCASSFPGTADATMNTEAFFGQGTRLTVV.

Concerning this clone: In the same sample, other DNA sequences code for this CDR3. The gene calls are TRBV18 and TRBJ2-1; 7 nucleotides line up with TRBD1. V lost 2 bases and J lost 2; bases outside the gene matches: 3. Germline-derived CDR1 and CDR2 are KGHSH and LQKENI. The CDR3 length is 15 residues. The CDR3 region is CASSPSGQPYNEQFF. The CDR3 nucleotides read TGTGCCAGCTCACCATCGGGACAGCCCTACAATGAGCAGTTCTTC.

This chain links TRBV2 with TRBJ2-7; D might be TRBD2 (5 bases). CDR1 is SNHLY and CDR2 is FYNNEI in the germline V gene. The V end lost 6 bases, the J end lost 6 bases, and 15 bases lay between the germline ends. This CDR3 region has 13 residues. CDR3 residues: CASSLGEAGEQYF. The CDR3 DNA follows: TGTGCCAGCAGCCTCGGTGAGGCGGGCGAGCAGTACTTC.

This rearrangement joins TRBV28 to TRBJ2-5, with TRBD1 identical over 8 bases. Germline trimming cut 5 bases from V and 4 bases from J; bases unmatched to any gene: 6. The germline gives CDR1 MDHEN, CDR2 SYDVKM. CDR3 size: 14 residues. The CDR3 region has the DNA TGTGCCAGCAGTCCCAGGGGGCGGACAGAGACCCAGTACTTC. Its protein is CASSPRGRTETQYF.

The rearrangement uses TRBV5-8 and TRBJ2-6; 9 nucleotides align to TRBD1. CDR3 length: 19 amino acids. V gave up 2 bases and J gave up 2 bases; unmatched junction bases: 11. Germline V lookup: CDR1 SGHTS, CDR2 YDEGEE. The CDR3 coding sequence is TGTGCCAGCAGCTTCCTCGGGACAGGGAAAATAGCTGGGGCCAACGTCCTGACTTTC. Translation: CASSFLGTGKIAGANVLTF.

As DNA, the CDR3 is TGTGCCAGCAGATCCGGGGTTAAGCCCTACAATGAGCAGTTCTTC. Translated, it gives CASRSGVKPYNEQFF. The chain carries TRBV7-3 and TRBJ2-1, with D possibly TRBD2 on 5 matching bases. Trimming removed 6 bases from V and 2 bases from J, with 14 bases in between. Looked up from germline, CDR1 is SGHTA and CDR2 is FQGTGA. This CDR3 spans 15 amino acids.

This rearrangement joins TRBV11-3 to TRBJ2-1; no clear D. This CDR3 spans 11 amino acids. V was trimmed by 5 bases and J by 10 bases, leaving 9 bases between them. CDR1 is SGHNT and CDR2 is YENEEA in the germline V gene. This CDR3 reads CASSPGSEQFF. The DNA for the CDR3 is TGTGCCAGCAGCCCAGGTTCGGAGCAGTTCTTC.